A single sample gave rise to the 15 T cell receptor beta chains below, sequenced in a study of T cell repertoires in aging, cancer and after chemotherapy (dated by TCRdb to 2018 to 2020). TCR beta rearrangements were amplified from genomic DNA isolated from peripheral blood, not from sorted cells or RNA. The data were produced on an Illumina MiSeq. Rearranged TRB sequences spanning V, D and J segments were amplified in a multiplex touch-down PCR with a mixed TRB-A/B primer pool. TCRdb reworked the public reads: Q25 trimming with fastp, MiXCR clone assembly, productive beta chains retained. Each CDR3 protein gets just one entry, which takes the most common genes and DNA from the rows behind it. The sample table holds about 3,000 distinct CDR3 sequences, of which roughly 39% were seen once. Of the sample, almost 50% is held by the ten largest clones. The sequencing sample was made of blood. The source is a human donor in good health.

In this sample, this clonotype turned up a few times. V usage is TRBV12-3 or TRBV12-4 and J usage is TRBJ2-6; D may be TRBD1 or TRBD2 (6 bases each). Trimming cost V 6 bases and J 3 bases, with 15 bases left between them. There are 16 residues in the CDR3. This CDR3 reads CASSPGGGHGANVLTF. CDR3 in DNA: TGTGCCAGCAGCCCAGGTGGGGGGCATGGGGCCAACGTCCTGACTTTC.

This clonotype was counted between two and nine times. The J gene is TRBJ2-5, the V gene TRBV19; 7 bases agree with TRBD2. V dropped 1 base and J dropped 5; count of bases not matched to a gene: 19. This CDR3 is 19 amino acids long. Per the germline V gene, CDR1 is LNHDA and CDR2 is SQIVND (reference sequence). The CDR3 DNA reads TGTGCCAGTAGTATAGGGGGAGTGGGGGGACTAAATAATAGGGAGACCCAGTACTTC. As protein: CASSIGGVGGLNNRETQYF.

The gene calls are TRBV7-9 and TRBJ1-3, with D possibly being TRBD1 (5 bases). V was cut by 2 bases and J by 4 bases, with 15 bases left in between. The CDR3 consists of 16 residues. Germline-derived CDR1 and CDR2 are SEHNR and FQNEAQ (reference sequence). This CDR3 reads CASSLNTGPGGNTIYF. The CDR3 DNA reads TGTGCCAGCAGCTTAAATACGGGGCCGGGCGGAAACACCATATATTTT.

V gene TRBV6-1 combines with J gene TRBJ1-5; D gene uncertain. This CDR3 is built from 15 residues. Between the trimmed V and J ends, which lost 5 bases and 0 bases, there was a span of 11 bases. Germline V gene sequence: CDR1 MNHNS, CDR2 SASEGT. The CDR3 protein is CASSWQSDSNQPQHF. CDR3 coding DNA: TGTGCCAGCAGTTGGCAGAGTGATAGCAATCAGCCCCAGCATTTT.

This clonotype has more than one count but fewer than ten. This chain uses TRBV18 with TRBJ1-3; TRBD1 might be the D (5 bases). The CDR3 runs 16 residues. V lost 3 bases to trimming and J lost 2 bases, with 14 bases between them. Looked up from germline, CDR1 is KGHSH and CDR2 is LQKENI. The chain's CDR3 is CASSPSGGVTGNTIYF. For the CDR3, the DNA is TGTGCCAGCTCACCCTCGGGGGGAGTAACTGGAAACACCATATATTTT.

The V and J genes are TRBV5-1 and TRBJ2-2, with TRBD1 matching 7 bases. The CDR3 runs 17 residues. Germline CDR1 reads SGHRS; CDR2 reads YFSETQ. Trimming cost V 1 base and J 4 bases; bases outside gene matches: 10. CDR3 sequence (DNA): TGCGCCAGCAGCTTGAACCCGGGACAGATACTCACCGGGGAGCTGTTTTTT. Protein sequence: CASSLNPGQILTGELFF. Variable domain in full (rest from reference TRBV5-1 and TRBJ2-2): KAGVTQTPRYLIKTRGQQVTLSCSPISGHRSVSWYQQTPGQGLQFLFEYFSETQRNKGNFPGRFSGRQFSNSRSEMNVSTLELGDSALYLCASSLNPGQILTGELFFGEGSRLTVL.

This rearrangement joins TRBV18 to TRBJ2-7, with 7 bases aligning to TRBD1. The V gene end was trimmed by 3 bases and the J gene end by 5 bases; junction bases not matched to a gene: 4. This CDR3 has 13 amino acids. Germline loops: CDR1 KGHSH, CDR2 LQKENI. The CDR3 region is CASSPVRGHEQYF. CDR3 DNA: TGTGCCAGCTCACCTGTGAGGGGGCACGAGCAGTACTTC.

This chain links TRBV6-6 with TRBJ1-3; D is uncertain. Germline CDR1 MNHNY, CDR2 SVGAGI (reference sequence). V was pared by 7 bases and J by 4 bases, with 5 bases between. This CDR3 region has 11 residues. The CDR3 bases are TGTGCCAGCATGGGAGGAAACACCATATATTTT. The encoded protein is CASMGGNTIYF.

The chain recombines TRBV28 with TRBJ1-2; possibly TRBD1 for D (5 bases). The CDR3 consists of 15 residues. CDR1 is MDHEN and CDR2 is SYDVKM in the germline V gene. The V gene lost 3 bases and the J gene lost 4 bases, with 15 bases spanning the gap. DNA for the CDR3: TGTGCCAGCAGTTTGCGGGACGTAAAAGTCTATGGCTACACCTTC. Translated: CASSLRDVKVYGYTF.

The V and J genes are TRBV6-5 and TRBJ2-3; no firm D call. Deletions cut 0 bases from V and 10 bases from J, with 11 bases between. Germline loops: CDR1 MNHEY, CDR2 SVGAGI. The CDR3 runs 13 residues. CDR3 loop: CASSYSALMPQYF. Written as DNA, the CDR3 is TGTGCCAGCAGTTACTCCGCCCTTATGCCGCAGTATTTT.

This clonotype qualifies as medium-sized. The V call is TRBV5-5, the J call TRBJ2-3; D unresolved. The V end lost 3 bases, the J end lost 3 bases, and 17 bases lay between the germline ends. Germline-derived CDR1 and CDR2 are SGHKS and YYEKEE (reference sequence). The CDR3 is 16 amino acids. CDR3 protein: CASSSTISYQTDTQYF. In DNA, the CDR3 is TGTGCCAGCAGCTCCACGATCTCCTACCAGACAGATACGCAGTATTTT.

This clonotype was observed a handful of times. The CDR3, as DNA: TGTGCCAGCAGCCTGGGCAGTCCGGGCAATGAGCAGTTCTTC. Amino acids: CASSLGSPGNEQFF. The chain is built from TRBV5-4 and TRBJ2-1; D is unresolved. The V gene lost 4 bases and the J gene lost 6 bases, with 14 bases spanning the gap. From germline, CDR1 is SGHNT and CDR2 YYREEE (reference sequence). This CDR3 has 14 amino acids.

The chain is built from TRBV11-3 and TRBJ2-5; D possibly corresponds to TRBD2 (6 bases). Between the trimmed V and J ends, which lost 5 bases and 5 bases, there was a span of 12 bases. CDR1 is SGHNT, CDR2 YENEEA, per germline. CDR3 length equals 13 residues. The CDR3 protein is CASSGGFGETQYF. The CDR3 bases are TGTGCCAGCAGCGGAGGGTTTGGGGAGACCCAGTACTTC. Combining the CDR3 with reference TRBV11-3 and TRBJ2-5 gives the whole variable domain EAGVVQSPRYKIIEKKQPVAFWCNPISGHNTLYWYLQNLGQGPELLIRYENEEAVDDSQLPKDRFSAERLKGVDSTLKIQPAELGDSAVYLCASSGGFGETQYFGPGTRLLVL.

V is TRBV24-1 and J is TRBJ2-1; TRBD2 might be the D (7 bases). V lost 1 base and J lost 15, with 15 bases in between. Germline V lookup: CDR1 KGHDR, CDR2 SFDVKD. The CDR3 runs to 13 residues. The CDR3 nucleotides are TGTGCCACCAGTGATTTATTGGGGGGGGCCCGGTTCTTC. The encoded protein is CATSDLLGGARFF.

As regards this clonotype: The CDR3 carries no conserved terminal phenylalanine or tryptophan, so it likely arises from a read error. It is unclear where the CDR3 begins or ends on the DNA, so no DNA is shown, and the CDR3 is as TCRdb lists it. V is TRBV5-6 and J is TRBJ1-6; the table gives TRBD1 as D, unverified against the DNA. Germline assignment: CDR1 SGHDT and CDR2 YYEEEE. The CDR3 is 9 residues long, counting both termini. This CDR3 is CASSLLDSS.